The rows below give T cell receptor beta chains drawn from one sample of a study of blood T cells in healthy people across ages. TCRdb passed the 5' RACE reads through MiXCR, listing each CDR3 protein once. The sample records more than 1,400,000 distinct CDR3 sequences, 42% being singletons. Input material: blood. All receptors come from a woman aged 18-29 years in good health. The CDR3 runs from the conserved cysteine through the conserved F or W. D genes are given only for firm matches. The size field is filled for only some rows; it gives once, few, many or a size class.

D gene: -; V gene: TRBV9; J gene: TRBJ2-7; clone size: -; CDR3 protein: CASSPPRASYEQYF; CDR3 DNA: TGTGCCAGCAGCCCCCCGCGGGCATCCTACGAGCAGTACTTC
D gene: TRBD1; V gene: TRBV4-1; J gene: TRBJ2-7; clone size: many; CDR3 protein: CASSLNTGAVSYEQYF; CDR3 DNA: TGCGCCAGCAGCCTAAATACAGGGGCGGTGTCCTACGAGCAGTACTTC
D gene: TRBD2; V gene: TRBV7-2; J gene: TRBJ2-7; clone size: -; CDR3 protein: CASSAVTLAGVEDEQYF; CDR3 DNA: TGTGCCAGCAGCGCAGTCACCCTAGCGGGAGTCGAGGACGAGCAGTACTTC
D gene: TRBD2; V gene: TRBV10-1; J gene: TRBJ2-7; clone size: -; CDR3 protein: CASSGGASGNDEQYF; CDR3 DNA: TGCGCCAGCAGTGGAGGGGCTAGCGGGAACGACGAGCAGTACTTC
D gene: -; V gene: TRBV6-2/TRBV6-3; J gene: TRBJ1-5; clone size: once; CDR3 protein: CASSPPGTVNNQPQHF; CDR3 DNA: TGTGCCAGCAGTCCTCCCGGGACTGTGAACAATCAGCCCCAGCATTTT
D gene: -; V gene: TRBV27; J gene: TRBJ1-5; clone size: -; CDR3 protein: CASSLSGGRLDQPQHF; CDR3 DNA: TGTGCCAGCAGTTTATCAGGGGGTCGTTTAGATCAGCCCCAGCATTTT
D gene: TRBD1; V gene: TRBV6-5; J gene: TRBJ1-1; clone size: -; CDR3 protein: CASSFLRGRTEAFF; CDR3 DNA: TGTGCCAGCAGCTTCCTCAGGGGGCGGACTGAAGCTTTCTTT
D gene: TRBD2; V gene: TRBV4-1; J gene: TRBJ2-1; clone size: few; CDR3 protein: CASSQVLAGGPYNEQFF; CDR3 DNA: TGCGCCAGCAGCCAAGTATTGGCGGGAGGGCCCTACAATGAGCAGTTCTTC
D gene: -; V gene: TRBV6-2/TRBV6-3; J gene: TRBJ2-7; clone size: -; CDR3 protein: CASSYRDGHEQYF; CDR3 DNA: TGTGCCAGCAGTTACCGTGACGGGCACGAGCAGTACTTC
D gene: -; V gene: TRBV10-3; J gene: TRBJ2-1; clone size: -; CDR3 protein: CAISEGTNEQFF; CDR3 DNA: TGTGCCATCAGTGAGGGCACCAATGAGCAGTTCTTC
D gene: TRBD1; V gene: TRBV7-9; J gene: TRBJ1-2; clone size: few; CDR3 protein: CASSKGGVEYGYTF; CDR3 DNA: TGTGCCAGCAGCAAAGGGGGCGTGGAGTATGGCTACACCTTC
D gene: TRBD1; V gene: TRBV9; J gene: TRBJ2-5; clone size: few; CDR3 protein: CASSPRGDRLQETQYF; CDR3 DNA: TGTGCCAGCAGCCCTAGAGGGGACAGGTTACAAGAGACCCAGTACTTC
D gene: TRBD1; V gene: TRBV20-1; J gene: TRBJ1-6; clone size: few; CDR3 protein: CSAQIPGTGRYNSPLHF; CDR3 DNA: TGCAGTGCTCAAATACCCGGGACAGGGCGATATAATTCACCCCTCCACTTT
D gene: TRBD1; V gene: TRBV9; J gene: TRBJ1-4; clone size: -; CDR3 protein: CASSVAGGSTNEKLFF; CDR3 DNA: TGTGCCAGCAGCGTAGCAGGGGGTTCAACTAATGAAAAACTGTTTTTT